The 8 T cell receptor beta chains reported below all come from one sample, sequenced in a study of early T cells in non-severe SARS-CoV-2 infection. MiXCR, applied by TCRdb to the 5' RACE reads, yields one record per CDR3 protein. Altogether about 72,000 distinct CDR3 sequences are present, roughly 9.1% being singletons, with the ten largest covering roughly 3.2%. Input material: whole blood. Every receptor here comes from an adult who was a healthcare worker with PCR-confirmed SARS-CoV-2 infection or an uninfected control (not recorded which).

The table lists this clonotype with many counts. The CDR3 is CASRDSYNEQFF. DNA for the CDR3: TGTGCCAGCAGAGACAGTTACAATGAGCAGTTCTTC. The rearrangement joins TRBV7-8 to TRBJ2-1, with D maybe TRBD1 (5 bases). V lost 6 bases, J lost 4 bases, and 7 bases lay in between. This CDR3 comprises 12 residues. CDR1 and CDR2 from the germline V gene are SGHVS and FQNEAQ.

Of note for this clonotype: It is unclear where the CDR3 begins or ends on the DNA, so no DNA is shown, and the CDR3 is as TCRdb lists it. The chain couples TRBV6-5 to TRBJ2-2; the table's D call, TRBD2, has no DNA check behind it. The CDR3 totals 17 residues, both ends included. Germline-derived CDR1 and CDR2 are MNHEY and SVGAGI. The CDR3 loop reads CASSSSILAANTGELFF.

The sample holds many counts of this clonotype. This chain connects TRBV29-1 to TRBJ2-1; no firm D call. The CDR3 contains 12 residues. Germline lookup yields CDR1 SQVTM and CDR2 ANQGSEA. Trimming pared 4 bases from V and 3 bases from J, leaving 7 bases between. CDR3 nucleotides: TGCAGCGTTGTTCTCCTCTACAATGAGCAGTTCTTC. Translated, it gives CSVVLLYNEQFF.

This clonotype appeared many times. The gene calls are TRBV6-6 and TRBJ2-3, with TRBD2 matching 8 bases. With 2 bases clipped from V and 2 bases from J, the junction kept 12 bases outside the gene matches. CDR3 length: 18 residues. In germline, CDR1 is MNHNY, CDR2 SVGAGI (reference sequence). CDR3 DNA: TGTGCCAGCAGTTACCACCCAGGGGCTAGCGGGTTCACAGATACGCAGTATTTT. Its protein product is CASSYHPGASGFTDTQYF.

The chain uses TRBV5-5 and TRBJ2-1, with 8 bases fitting TRBD1. This CDR3 region has 18 residues. Trimming cost V 1 base and J 3 bases; bases outside gene matches: 12. Per germline, CDR1 SGHKS and CDR2 YYEKEE (reference sequence). The CDR3: CASSLLTGGVSGYNEQFF. The CDR3 region has the DNA TGTGCCAGCAGCTTGCTTACAGGGGGAGTTAGCGGCTACAATGAGCAGTTCTTC. Full variable domain (rest looked up from reference TRBV5-5 and TRBJ2-1): DAGVTQSPTHLIKTRGQQVTLRCSPISGHKSVSWYQQVLGQGPQFIFQYYEKEERGRGNFPDRFSARQFPNYSSELNVNALLLGDSALYLCASSLLTGGVSGYNEQFFGPGTRLTVL.

The chain has TRBV12-3 or TRBV12-4 and TRBJ1-5; 8 bases line up with TRBD1. V dropped 6 bases and J dropped 3; count of bases not matched to a gene: 7. The CDR3 consists of 15 residues. The CDR3: CASRSNRGDNQPQHF. The CDR3 nucleotides are TGTGCCAGCAGATCTAACAGGGGGGACAATCAGCCCCAGCATTTT.

This clonotype was observed many times. The genes are TRBV29-1 and TRBJ2-7; D call uncertain. V shed 1 base and J shed 2 bases, with 12 bases lying between them. Germline V gene lookup returns CDR1 SQVTM and CDR2 ANQGSEA. The CDR3 totals 14 residues. CDR3 coding DNA: TGCAGCGTTGAAGTAAACCTACCCCCCTACGAGCAGTACTTC. Its protein is CSVEVNLPPYEQYF.

The V gene is TRBV20-1, the J gene TRBJ1-5; no reliable D call. The CDR3 loop spans 13 amino acids. V lost 5 bases and J lost 1, with 9 bases in between. Germline V gene data show CDR1 as DFQATT and CDR2 as SNEGSKA (reference sequence). The CDR3 reads CSAYSGSNQPQHF. In nucleotides, the CDR3 is TGCAGTGCTTACTCGGGGAGCAATCAGCCCCAGCATTTT.